A selection of T cell receptor beta chains follows, all from one sample in a study of Ad26.COV2.S vaccination and SARS-CoV-2 variants. TCRdb's copy holds only in-frame clones and misses some; the assay was immunoSEQ multiplex PCR. The sample has hundreds of thousands of clones, 80% to 95% seen once. The sample here was peripheral blood, taken in a trial of Ad26.COV2.S vaccine versus placebo. The receptors come from a person between 18 and 60 years old who received the Ad26.COV2.S COVID-19 vaccine or a placebo. CDR3s include the opening cysteine and the closing phenylalanine or tryptophan. The D gene is left open where the match is weak. The size entry is marked missing in some rows and otherwise reads once, few, many or a size class.

. TRBJ2-6 . TRBV5-1 CASSLDTSSTSGANVLTF TGCGCCAGCAGCTTGGATACTTCTAGTACCTCTGGGGCCAACGTCCTGACTTTC
. TRBJ2-3 TRBD1 TRBV27 CASSFIFRQGATDTQYF TGTGCCAGCAGTTTTATTTTCAGACAGGGGGCAACAGATACGCAGTATTTT
once TRBJ2-4 . TRBV2 CASSDGLAKNIQYF TGTGCCAGCAGTGACGGGTTAGCCAAAAACATTCAGTACTTC
. TRBJ2-3 . TRBV29-1 CSVPPGSSTDTQYF TGCAGCGTCCCGCCGGGATCGAGCACAGATACGCAGTATTTT
. TRBJ2-2 . TRBV4-2 CASSPRSGGELFF TGTGCCAGCAGCCCCCGGTCCGGCGGGGAGCTGTTTTTT
. TRBJ2-2 TRBD1 TRBV6-6 CASSSEQGAVNGELFF TGTGCCAGCAGTTCAGAACAGGGGGCGGTGAACGGGGAGCTGTTTTTT
. TRBJ2-1 . TRBV30 CAWRNGAPEWFF TGTGCCTGGAGAAACGGGGCCCCCGAGTGGTTCTTC
. TRBJ2-7 TRBD1 TRBV30 CAWSDWDRAYEQYF TGTGCCTGGAGTGACTGGGACAGGGCCTACGAGCAGTACTTC
. TRBJ1-1 . TRBV21-1 CASSKGGGVCDTEAFF TGTGCCAGCAGCAAAGGGGGCGGGGTATGCGACACTGAAGCTTTCTTT
once TRBJ2-1 TRBD2 TRBV5-1 CASSVQASVTSGSNEQFF TGCGCCAGCAGCGTGCAAGCGTCCGTGACTAGCGGGAGTAATGAGCAGTTCTTC
. TRBJ2-1 TRBD2 TRBV5-5 CASSLFASGSSYNEQFF TGTGCCAGCAGCTTGTTCGCTAGCGGGAGCTCCTACAATGAGCAGTTCTTC
. TRBJ2-2 TRBD2 TRBV5-1 CANSLETSGRTGELFF TGCGCCAACAGCTTGGAGACTAGCGGGAGGACCGGGGAGCTGTTTTTT
. TRBJ1-6 . TRBV5-6 CASSLGQYSPLHF TGTGCCAGCAGCTTGGGTCAGTATTCACCCCTCCACTTT
. TRBJ2-1 . TRBV7-9 CASSYGAGPPSFNYNEQFF TGTGCCAGCAGCTACGGGGCGGGACCCCCCTCTTTTAACTACAATGAGCAGTTCTTC
. TRBJ1-2 . TRBV5-1 CASSLRGDGGYTF TGCGCCAGCAGCTTGAGGGGGGACGGTGGCTACACCTTC
. TRBJ2-2 . TRBV19 CASRTASTGELFF TGTGCCAGCAGAACAGCTTCCACCGGGGAGCTGTTTTTT
once TRBJ2-7 . TRBV5-1 CASSLGGLSYEQYF TGCGCCAGCAGCTTGGGGGGGCTCTCCTACGAGCAGTACTTC
. TRBJ2-2 . TRBV5-1 CASSLVGTSNTGELFF TGCGCCAGCAGCTTGGTCGGGACTTCTAACACCGGGGAGCTGTTTTTT
. TRBJ2-7 TRBD2 TRBV10-2 CASTPGAGGPVEQYF TGCGCCAGCACCCCTGGAGCGGGAGGGCCCGTCGAGCAGTACTTC
. TRBJ1-1 . TRBV7-9 CASSPNRGGNTEAFF TGTGCCAGCAGCCCGAACCGAGGGGGGAACACTGAAGCTTTCTTT
. TRBJ2-2 . TRBV9 CASSVDPRGSSFGELFF TGTGCCAGCAGCGTAGACCCCCGGGGGAGTTCGTTCGGGGAGCTGTTTTTT
once TRBJ1-2 . TRBV2 CASSERYRDGYTF TGTGCCAGCAGTGAGAGGTATCGTGATGGCTACACCTTC
. TRBJ2-2 . TRBV11-2 CASSLGGRNTGELFF TGTGCCAGCAGCTTAGGCGGAAGAAACACCGGGGAGCTGTTTTTT
. TRBJ2-1 . TRBV28 CASSLSGPLVEQFF TGTGCCAGCAGTTTATCGGGACCACTCGTTGAGCAGTTCTTC
. TRBJ1-5 TRBD1 TRBV4-1 CASSQDQWGQGDNQPQHF TGCGCCAGCAGCCAAGATCAGTGGGGACAGGGGGACAATCAGCCCCAGCATTTT
. TRBJ1-4 TRBD1 TRBV25-1 CASSDRGLIEKLFF TGTGCCAGCAGTGACAGGGGGCTGATTGAAAAACTGTTTTTT
once TRBJ1-2 . TRBV12-3/TRBV12-4 CASSTGTAIGYTF TGTGCCAGCAGCACCGGGACGGCTATCGGCTACACCTTC
. TRBJ2-7 . TRBV10-3 CAISAFNRDTYEQYF TGTGCCATCAGTGCCTTCAACAGGGATACCTACGAGCAGTACTTC
. TRBJ2-1 TRBD2 TRBV9 CASSASLAVYNEQFF TGTGCCAGCAGCGCCAGTCTAGCGGTTTACAATGAGCAGTTCTTC
. TRBJ1-2 . TRBV7-8 CASSLVGNYGYTF TGTGCCAGCAGCTTAGTAGGGAACTATGGCTACACCTTC
. TRBJ2-7 TRBD2 TRBV6-5 CASTASGSSYEQYF TGTGCCAGCACGGCTAGCGGGAGCTCCTACGAGCAGTACTTC
. TRBJ2-3 . TRBV11-2 CASSHSGGGATDTQYF TGTGCCAGCAGCCATTCCGGTGGTGGAGCAACAGATACGCAGTATTTT
. TRBJ2-2 . TRBV28 CANRAGGTGELFF TGTGCCAACCGGGCAGGGGGGACCGGGGAGCTGTTTTTT
once TRBJ1-4 . TRBV21-1 CASSKHQDRRNEKLFF TGTGCCAGCAGCAAACATCAGGACAGACGTAATGAAAAACTGTTTTTT
. TRBJ1-2 . TRBV28 CASRPGTPDYGYTF TGTGCCAGCAGGCCAGGGACCCCAGACTATGGCTACACCTTC
. TRBJ2-1 . TRBV5-1 CASSFRGYNEQFF TGCGCCAGCAGCTTTAGGGGCTACAATGAGCAGTTCTTC
. TRBJ2-1 TRBD2 TRBV9 CASSVGTSGNNEQFF TGTGCCAGCAGCGTGGGGACTAGCGGGAACAATGAGCAGTTCTTC
. TRBJ1-5 . TRBV6-2/TRBV6-3 CASSYFMRDQPQHF TGTGCCAGCAGTTATTTTATGCGGGATCAGCCCCAGCATTTT
. TRBJ1-4 . TRBV4-3 CASSPVGLGEKLFF TGCGCCAGCAGCCCCGTTGGTTTAGGGGAAAAACTGTTTTTT
. TRBJ1-4 . TRBV5-1 CASSLSERSSNEKLFF TGCGCCAGCAGCTTATCAGAAAGGTCCAGTAATGAAAAACTGTTTTTT
once TRBJ1-2 . TRBV9 CASSVAQGYGYTF TGTGCCAGCAGCGTAGCCCAGGGCTATGGCTACACCTTC
. TRBJ2-2 TRBD2 TRBV7-9 CASSSGLAGGPNTGELFF TGTGCCAGCAGCTCGGGACTAGCGGGAGGTCCGAACACCGGGGAGCTGTTTTTT
. TRBJ2-1 . TRBV6-6 CASIGQDYKEQFF TGTGCCAGCATCGGACAGGACTATAAGGAGCAGTTCTTC
. TRBJ2-7 . TRBV2 CASSEGQVILYEQYF TGTGCCAGCAGTGAAGGACAGGTGATTCTCTACGAGCAGTACTTC
. TRBJ2-2 . TRBV11-2 CASSLQDPSNTGELFF TGTGCCAGCAGCTTGCAGGACCCTTCGAACACCGGGGAGCTGTTTTTT
. TRBJ2-1 . TRBV6-5 CASSYSRGSDEQFF TGTGCCAGCAGTTACTCTAGAGGGTCCGATGAGCAGTTCTTC
few TRBJ2-7 . TRBV14 CASSPGTTYEQYF TGTGCCAGCAGTCCCGGGACAACCTACGAGCAGTACTTC
. TRBJ2-3 . TRBV6-2/TRBV6-3 CASSRGGRTDTQYF TGTGCCAGCAGCCGAGGGGGTCGCACAGATACGCAGTATTTT
. TRBJ2-2 . TRBV30 CAWSSEVPSGELFF TGTGCCTGGAGTTCGGAAGTGCCGTCCGGGGAGCTGTTTTTT
. TRBJ2-6 . TRBV2 CASNTAGQTSGANVLTF TGTGCCAGCAATACTGCCGGACAGACCTCTGGGGCCAACGTCCTGACTTTC
. TRBJ2-5 . TRBV6-2/TRBV6-3 CASSYTFGTEKETQYF TGTGCCAGCAGTTATACCTTCGGGACGGAAAAAGAGACCCAGTACTTC
. TRBJ1-2 . TRBV28 CASSRPGAGGYTF TGTGCCAGCAGTCGCCCAGGGGCGGGTGGCTACACCTTC
once TRBJ1-5 . TRBV20-1 CSASPGAGRMVQHF TGCAGTGCTAGTCCAGGGGCAGGGAGGATGGTCCAGCATTTT
. TRBJ2-7 TRBD2 TRBV7-2 CASSSGGGYEQYF TGTGCCAGCAGCTCGGGGGGAGGCTACGAGCAGTACTTC